The 8 T cell receptor beta chains below come from one sample, sequenced in a study of blood T cell repertoires in COVID-19 (dated by TCRdb to about 2020). Library generation was performed with the immunoSEQ multiplex PCR assay. Drawn from immuneACCESS, this table holds only the in-frame rearrangements with V and J called that TCRdb kept. Clones are partly lost; checked studies trace under half to an unresolved V gene and leave the rest unexplained. Recorded for this sample are approximately 75,000 clones; under 80% of them occurred a single time. 2.6% of the sample comes from the top ten. The sequenced sample consisted of peripheral blood. All receptors come from a human donor with acute or convalescent COVID-19. The donor label of this sample is uncertain.

J is TRBJ2-1 and V is TRBV6-2 or TRBV6-3; TRBD2 might be the D (6 bases). Trimming took 6 bases from V and 8 from J, leaving 17 bases between them. This CDR3 has 14 residues. Per germline, CDR1 MNHEY and CDR2 SVGEGT. The CDR3: CASSRPGGGDEQFF. CDR3 DNA: TGTGCCAGCAGCCGCCCCGGAGGAGGGGATGAGCAGTTCTTC.

The chain joins TRBV12-3 or TRBV12-4 to TRBJ2-7, with D tentatively TRBD1 (5 bases). Deletions cut 6 bases from V and 6 bases from J, with 9 bases between. This CDR3 contains 11 residues. This CDR3 is CASSHRGEQYF. CDR3 in DNA: TGTGCCAGCAGCCATAGGGGCGAGCAGTACTTC.

The chain recombines TRBV7-2 with TRBJ1-1; 9 nucleotides match TRBD1. Looked up from germline, CDR1 is SGHTA and CDR2 is FQGNSA. The V and J ends lost 4 bases and 5 bases, in that order; junction bases with no gene match: 8. The CDR3 is 15 amino acids. The CDR3 nucleotides are TGTGCCAGCAGCTCGGGACAGGGATTAGGGACTGAAGCTTTCTTT. This encodes CASSSGQGLGTEAFF.

V usage is TRBV6-5 and J usage is TRBJ1-2, with 7 bases fitting TRBD1. Germline V gives CDR1 MNHEY, CDR2 SVGAGI. This CDR3 contains 14 residues. V was pared by 2 bases and J by 2 bases, with 2 bases of the junction left unmatched. Here the CDR3 reads CASSYRGQNYGYTF. CDR3 in DNA: TGTGCCAGCAGTTACAGGGGACAGAACTATGGCTACACCTTC.

CDR3 loop: CASSGGANTDTQYF. CDR3 DNA sequence: TGTGCCAGCAGTGGGGGCGCGAACACAGATACGCAGTATTTT. J is TRBJ2-3 and V is TRBV5-4; the D gene is possibly TRBD1 (6 bases). CDR3 length equals 14 residues. Germline CDR1 and CDR2: SGHNT and YYREEE (reference sequence). Deletions cut 5 bases from V and 2 bases from J, with 12 bases between.

The chain couples TRBV7-2 to TRBJ1-4; 8 bases map to TRBD1. V lost 5 bases and J lost 5; bases outside the gene matches: 4. CDR1 is SGHTA and CDR2 is FQGNSA in the germline V gene. The CDR3 consists of 14 residues. In nucleotides, the CDR3 is TGTGCCAGCAGCACACAGGGGGAGAATGAAAAACTGTTTTTT. Its protein is CASSTQGENEKLFF.

V is TRBV11-2 and J is TRBJ2-7; maybe TRBD1 (5 bases). Germline CDR1 and CDR2: SGHAT and FQNNGV. The CDR3 runs 13 residues. V lost 2 bases to trimming and J lost 2 bases, with 7 bases between them. The CDR3 spells CASSLQGTYEQYV. CDR3 nucleotides: TGTGCCAGCAGCTTACAGGGTACCTACGAGCAGTACGTC.

This clone has more than one count but fewer than ten. V and J are TRBV20-1 and TRBJ2-5; no definite D call. Germline V CDR1 and CDR2: DFQATT, SNEGSKA (reference sequence). Trimming cost V 3 bases and J 1 base, with 9 bases left between them. This CDR3 has 13 amino acids. The CDR3 is CSASPMSQETQYF. The DNA for the CDR3 is TGCAGTGCTAGTCCCATGTCCCAAGAGACCCAGTACTTC.